The 26 T cell receptor beta chains presented below share a single source sample, sequenced in a study of blood T cell repertoires in COVID-19. TCRdb keeps only in-frame clones here, not all; method: immunoSEQ multiplex PCR. In the table there are over 150,000 clones, about 90% of which are singletons. The sample was PBMCs or T cells enriched from blood (not recorded which). The receptor set was obtained from a woman in her forties or fifties who had recovered from COVID-19.

This chain connects TRBV12-5 to TRBJ2-1; D might be TRBD2 (7 bases). From germline, CDR1 is LGHNT and CDR2 FRNRAP. The germline V and J ends were trimmed by 0 bases and 0 bases, with 18 bases remaining between them. This CDR3 has 19 residues. The CDR3 region is CASGLVLIYREGSYNEQFF. Here the CDR3 DNA reads TGTGCTAGTGGTTTGGTTCTCATCTACAGGGAGGGCTCCTACAATGAGCAGTTCTTC.

The chain couples TRBV28 to TRBJ2-7; 7 bases line up with TRBD2. The germline CDR1 and CDR2 sequences are MDHEN and SYDVKM. V lost 3 bases, J lost 2 bases, and 10 bases stayed unmatched. The CDR3 sequence is 16 residues long. The CDR3 nucleotides read TGTGCCAGCAGTTTTTATGGGACTATCGCTCCCTACGAGCAGTACTTC. It translates to CASSFYGTIAPYEQYF.

The chain is built from TRBV3-1 (or the pseudogene TRBV3-2) and TRBJ2-3; 11 nucleotides align to TRBD2. The CDR3 has 16 amino acids. The trim removed 1 base at V and 3 bases at J, leaving 3 bases unmatched. Germline V gives CDR1 LGHDT, CDR2 YNNKEL (reference sequence). The CDR3 region is CASSQGLAGRTDTQYF. The CDR3 DNA sequence: TGTGCCAGCAGCCAAGGACTAGCGGGGAGAACAGATACGCAGTATTTT.

A few counts support this clone. V gene TRBV5-4 combines with J gene TRBJ2-7, with TRBD1 identical over 9 bases. The V gene end was trimmed by 4 bases and the J gene end by 2 bases; junction bases not matched to a gene: 4. Germline CDR1 reads SGHNT; CDR2 reads YYREEE (reference sequence). The CDR3 covers 14 residues. This chain's CDR3 is CASSPWDRAYEQYF. The CDR3 coding sequence is TGTGCCAGCAGCCCCTGGGACAGGGCCTACGAGCAGTACTTC.

V is TRBV11-2 and J is TRBJ1-6; D is undetermined. Germline V gives CDR1 SGHAT, CDR2 FQNNGV. Trimming took off 5 bases at V and 0 bases at J, with 11 bases between the two ends. The CDR3 is 16 residues long. CDR3 in amino acids: CASSPVGDSYNSPLHF. CDR3 bases: TGTGCCAGCAGCCCCGTCGGGGACTCCTATAATTCACCCCTCCACTTT.

This sequence joins TRBV29-1 and TRBJ1-2; a possible D gene is TRBD1 (5 bases). V shed 3 bases and J shed 8 bases, with 16 bases lying between them. From germline, CDR1 is SQVTM and CDR2 ANQGSEA. The CDR3 has 13 residues. The CDR3 DNA sequence: TGCAGCGTTGAGGCAGGGCTCCCTAGGGGCTACACCTTC. Translating it yields CSVEAGLPRGYTF.

The chain couples TRBV27 to TRBJ2-5, with 12 positions matching TRBD2. The germline V gene encodes CDR1 MNHEY and CDR2 SMNVEV (reference sequence). The CDR3 spans 17 residues. The trim removed 3 bases at V and 7 bases at J, leaving 12 bases unmatched. In nucleotides, the CDR3 is TGTGCCAGCAGTTTCCTCGCGGCTAGCGGGAGGGCAGGGACCCAGTACTTC. It codes for CASSFLAASGRAGTQYF.

Only one count was recorded for this clone. At one end the junction does not follow the germline gene, possibly because of a read error. V is TRBV4-1 and J is TRBJ1-2, with unresolved D. Germline assignment: CDR1 MGHRA and CDR2 YSYEKL. The CDR3 is 15 residues long. The CDR3 region is CASSQDWAGNSGYTF. Written as DNA, the CDR3 is TGCGCCAGCAGCCAAGACTGGGCGGGCAACTCTGGCTACACCTTC.

This clone was picked up one time. The chain has TRBV7-8 and TRBJ1-2; 10 positions agree with TRBD1. Germline V gene lookup returns CDR1 SGHVS and CDR2 FQNEAQ. The CDR3 length is 15 residues. The J segment lost 5 bases and the V segment lost 6 bases, leaving 9 bases of the junction unmatched. CDR3 sequence reads: CASSPSRDRGYGYTF. The DNA of the CDR3 is TGTGCCAGCAGTCCAAGTCGGGACAGGGGATATGGCTACACCTTC.

This chain connects TRBV27 to TRBJ2-2; the D gene is possibly TRBD2 (5 bases). Trimming removed 6 bases from V and 6 bases from J, with 11 bases in between. Germline CDR1 reads MNHEY; CDR2 reads SMNVEV (reference sequence). The CDR3 is 13 amino acids. The CDR3, as DNA: TGTGCCAGCAGCATGCTGAGGGCCGGGGAGCTGTTTTTT. Translation gives CASSMLRAGELFF.

The rearrangement joins TRBV19 to TRBJ2-3; tentative D call: TRBD1 (5 bases). Trimming removed 3 bases from V and 2 bases from J, with 15 bases in between. The CDR3 length is 16 residues. Germline V CDR1 and CDR2: LNHDA, SQIVND (reference sequence). CDR3 DNA: TGTGCCAGTAGTATCGCCTCCTTGGGGCCCACAGATACGCAGTATTTT. This sequence encodes CASSIASLGPTDTQYF.

This clone was found once. CDR3 residues: CASSRRTSGRAGYEQYF. The CDR3 DNA is TGTGCCAGCAGTCGGCGGACTAGCGGGAGGGCCGGTTACGAGCAGTACTTC. The J gene is TRBJ2-7, the V gene TRBV28; 15 nucleotides line up with TRBD2. The CDR3 spans 17 residues. In germline, CDR1 is MDHEN, CDR2 SYDVKM. Losses at the gene ends were 5 bases for V and 4 bases for J; bases not matched to a gene: 9.

The chain carries TRBV7-2 and TRBJ2-1; D not certain. The germline V gene encodes CDR1 SGHTA and CDR2 FQGNSA. CDR3 length equals 14 residues. Trimming cost V 5 bases and J 0 bases, with 8 bases left between them. The CDR3 DNA is TGTGCCAGCAGCGCAACTACCTCCTACAATGAGCAGTTCTTC. Residues: CASSATTSYNEQFF.

This chain connects TRBV9 to TRBJ1-1; D is perhaps TRBD1 (6 bases). The CDR3 runs 15 residues. Germline V gives CDR1 SGDLS, CDR2 YYNGEE. V dropped 3 bases and J dropped 3 bases, with 15 bases sitting between them. The CDR3 DNA reads as TGTGCCAGCAGCGCCCAGGGGTTTAAGGACACTGAAGCTTTCTTT. Its translation is CASSAQGFKDTEAFF.

The rearrangement links TRBV3-1 (or the pseudogene TRBV3-2) to TRBJ2-5, with D uncertain. CDR3 length equals 12 residues. V was cut by 4 bases and J by 7 bases, with 10 bases left in between. The germline gives CDR1 LGHDT, CDR2 YNNKEL (reference sequence). The CDR3 protein is CASSPPGGTQYF. The CDR3 coding sequence is TGTGCCAGCAGCCCGCCCGGTGGGACCCAGTACTTC.

This sequence joins TRBV14 and TRBJ2-7, with 7 positions matching TRBD2. Germline values: CDR1 SGHDN, CDR2 FVKESK. The CDR3 has 15 residues. V was clipped by 1 base and J by 3 bases; unmatched bases: 6. This chain's CDR3 is CASSQGQGGLYEQYF. For the CDR3, the DNA is TGTGCCAGCAGCCAAGGGCAGGGAGGGCTCTACGAGCAGTACTTC. Filled out from reference TRBV14 and TRBJ2-7, the complete variable domain reads EAGVTQFPSHSVIEKGQTVTLRCDPISGHDNLYWYRRVMGKEIKFLLHFVKESKQDESGMPNNRFLAERTGGTYSTLKVQPAELEDSGVYFCASSQGQGGLYEQYFGPGTRLTVT.

The chain joins TRBV7-8 to TRBJ1-1; D unclear. With 3 bases removed from V and 9 bases from J, the gap between germline ends came to 14 bases. Germline CDR1 and CDR2: SGHVS and FQNEAQ. This CDR3 comprises 13 residues. CDR3 DNA: TGTGCCAGCAGCTTGGTTCAGGCGACACAAGCTTTCTTT. Residues: CASSLVQATQAFF.

This chain uses TRBV28 with TRBJ2-7; 8 bases line up with TRBD1. Germline trimming cut 4 bases from V and 5 bases from J; bases unmatched to any gene: 10. CDR3 length equals 15 residues. The germline CDR1 and CDR2 sequences are MDHEN and SYDVKM. The CDR3 DNA sequence: TGTGCCAGCAGTTCCGCCGGGACAGGAGCGGACGAGCAGTACTTC. Amino acids: CASSSAGTGADEQYF.

In its sample, this clone was seen a few times. CDR3 in amino acids: CASSLVYVQGAPETQYF. The CDR3, as DNA: TGTGCCAGCAGCTTAGTCTATGTCCAGGGCGCCCCAGAGACCCAGTACTTC. V gene TRBV7-9 combines with J gene TRBJ2-5, with D possibly TRBD1 on 5 matching bases. CDR1 and CDR2 (germline): SEHNR, FQNEAQ (reference sequence). Trimming took off 1 base at V and 4 bases at J, with 19 bases between the two ends. The CDR3 consists of 17 residues.

V gene TRBV2 combines with J gene TRBJ1-5, with 7 positions matching TRBD1. Germline-derived CDR1 and CDR2 are SNHLY and FYNNEI. This CDR3 is built from 13 residues. V trimming: 8 bases; J trimming: 0 bases; junction bases outside the gene matches: 1. CDR3 nucleotides: TGTGCCAGCGGGACAGATAGCAATCAGCCCCAGCATTTT. This encodes CASGTDSNQPQHF.

The rearrangement uses TRBV6-2 or TRBV6-3 and TRBJ1-2, with D unclear. The CDR3 totals 14 residues. The V and J ends lost 4 bases and 2 bases respectively, with 11 bases between them. CDR1 MNHEY and CDR2 SVGEGT come from the germline V gene. CDR3 sequence reads: CASSSWTGNYGYTF. DNA of the CDR3: TGTGCCAGCAGTTCCTGGACTGGCAACTATGGCTACACCTTC.

The chain employs TRBV19 and TRBJ2-1, with 7 nucleotides matching TRBD2. The CDR3 totals 13 residues. V shed 1 base and J 9 bases; nucleotides not matched to a gene: 3. Germline CDR1 is LNHDA and CDR2 is SQIVND (reference sequence). This chain's CDR3 is CASSIGTGGEQFF. For the CDR3, the DNA is TGTGCCAGTAGTATAGGGACGGGAGGTGAGCAGTTCTTC. The full variable domain, rest sourced from reference TRBV19 and TRBJ2-1, is DGGITQSPKYLFRKEGQNVTLSCEQNLNHDAMYWYRQDPGQGLRLIYYSQIVNDFQKGDIAEGYSVSREKKESFPLTVTSAQKNPTAFYLCASSIGTGGEQFFGPGTRLTVL.

The V gene is TRBV15, the J gene TRBJ2-7, with TRBD2 matching over 8 bases. The CDR3 has 15 residues. CDR1 is LNHNV and CDR2 is YYDKDF in the germline V gene (reference sequence). V was pared by 1 base and J by 0 bases, with 2 bases of the junction left unmatched. CDR3 region: CATSRGSGISYEQYF. The DNA of the CDR3 is TGTGCCACCAGCAGAGGTAGCGGGATCTCCTACGAGCAGTACTTC.

J is TRBJ2-1 and V is TRBV12-5; D is possibly TRBD1 (5 bases). The V gene's germline CDR1 is LGHNT and CDR2 FRNRAP. The CDR3 consists of 16 residues. Between the trimmed V and J ends, which lost 3 bases and 8 bases, there was a span of 20 bases. The chain's CDR3 is CASGFSSGYTGDEQFF. The CDR3 DNA follows: TGTGCTAGTGGTTTTTCCTCTGGCTACACAGGTGATGAGCAGTTCTTC.

V is TRBV3-1 (or the pseudogene TRBV3-2) and J is TRBJ1-2, with a tentative D call TRBD1 (5 bases). The CDR3 extends over 12 amino acids. Germline CDR1 LGHDT, CDR2 YNNKEL (reference sequence). The V and J ends lost 1 base and 8 bases respectively, with 8 bases between them. For the CDR3, the DNA is TGTGCCAGCAGCCAAGGGGAGGGGGGCTACACCTTC. Its protein is CASSQGEGGYTF.

V and J are TRBV7-9 and TRBJ2-7; D is perhaps TRBD1 (6 bases). Trimming cost V 5 bases and J 9 bases, with 23 bases left between them. In germline, CDR1 is SEHNR, CDR2 FQNEAQ (reference sequence). The CDR3 length is 15 residues. The CDR3 spells CASSTRTVSPTAQYF. The CDR3 DNA follows: TGTGCCAGCAGCACTCGGACAGTATCGCCTACGGCGCAGTACTTC. Using reference TRBV7-9 and TRBJ2-7 for the parts outside the CDR3, the full variable domain is DTGVSQNPRHKITKRGQNVTFRCDPISEHNRLYWYRQTLGQGPEFLTYFQNEAQLEKSRLLSDRFSAERPKGSFSTLEIQRTEQGDSAMYLCASSTRTVSPTAQYFGPGTRLTVT.